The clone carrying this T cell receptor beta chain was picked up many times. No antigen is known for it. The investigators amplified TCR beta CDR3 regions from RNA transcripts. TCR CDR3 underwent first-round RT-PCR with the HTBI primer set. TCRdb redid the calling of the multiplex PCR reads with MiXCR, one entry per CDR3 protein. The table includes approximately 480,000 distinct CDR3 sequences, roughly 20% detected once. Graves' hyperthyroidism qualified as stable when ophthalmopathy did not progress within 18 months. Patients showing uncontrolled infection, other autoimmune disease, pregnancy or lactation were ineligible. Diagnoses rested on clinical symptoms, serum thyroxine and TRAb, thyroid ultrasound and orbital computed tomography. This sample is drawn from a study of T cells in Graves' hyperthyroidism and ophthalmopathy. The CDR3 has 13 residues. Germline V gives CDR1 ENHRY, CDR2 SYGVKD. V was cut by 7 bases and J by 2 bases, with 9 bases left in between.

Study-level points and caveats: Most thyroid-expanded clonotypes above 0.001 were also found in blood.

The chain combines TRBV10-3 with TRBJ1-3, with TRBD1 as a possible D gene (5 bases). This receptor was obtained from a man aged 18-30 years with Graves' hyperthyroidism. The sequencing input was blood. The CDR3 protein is CAINRGPGNTIYF. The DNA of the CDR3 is TGTGCCATCAATCGGGGCCCTGGAAACACCATATATTTT.